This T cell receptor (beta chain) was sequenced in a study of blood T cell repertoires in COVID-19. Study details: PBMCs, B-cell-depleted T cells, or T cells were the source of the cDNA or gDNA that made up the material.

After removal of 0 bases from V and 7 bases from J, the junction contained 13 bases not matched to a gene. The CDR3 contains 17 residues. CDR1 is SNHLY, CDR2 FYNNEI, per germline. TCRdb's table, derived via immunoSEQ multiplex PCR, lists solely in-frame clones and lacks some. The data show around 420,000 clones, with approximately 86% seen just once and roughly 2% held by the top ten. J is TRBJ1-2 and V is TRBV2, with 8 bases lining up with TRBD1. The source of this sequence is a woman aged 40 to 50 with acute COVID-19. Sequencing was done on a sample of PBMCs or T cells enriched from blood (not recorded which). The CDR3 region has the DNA TGTGCCAGCAGTGAAGCGCGTCAAGGCAGGGGGCCTTCTGGCTACACCTTC. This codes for CASSEARQGRGPSGYTF.